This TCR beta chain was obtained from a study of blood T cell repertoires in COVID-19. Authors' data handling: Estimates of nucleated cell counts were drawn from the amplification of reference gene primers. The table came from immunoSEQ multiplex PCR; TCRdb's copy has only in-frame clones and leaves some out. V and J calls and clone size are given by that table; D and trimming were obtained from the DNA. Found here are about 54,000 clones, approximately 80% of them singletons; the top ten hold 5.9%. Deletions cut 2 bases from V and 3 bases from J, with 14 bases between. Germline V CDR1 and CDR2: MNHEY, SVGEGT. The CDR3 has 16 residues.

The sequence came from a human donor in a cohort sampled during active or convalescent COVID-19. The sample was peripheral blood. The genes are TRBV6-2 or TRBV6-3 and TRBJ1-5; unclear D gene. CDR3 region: CASSYMVMAHNQPQHF. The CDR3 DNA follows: TGTGCCAGCAGTTACATGGTGATGGCCCACAATCAGCCCCAGCATTTT.